The 29 T cell receptor beta chains below come from one sample, sequenced in a study of T cell changes during pregnancy in multiple sclerosis. Using immunoSEQ multiplex PCR, the repertoire was profiled, and TCRdb retains in-frame clones only, with some absent. The table includes under 45,000 clones, about nine tenths detected once. Source: CD4+ T cells from peripheral blood mononuclear cells, taken in the second trimester of pregnancy. These receptors were collected from a female donor in good health, enrolled as a control in a pregnancy study.

The chain has TRBV7-6 and TRBJ2-5; D unresolved. This CDR3 has 14 amino acids. Deletions cut 1 base from V and 2 bases from J, with 8 bases between. The germline gives CDR1 SGHVS, CDR2 FNYEAQ. CDR3 coding DNA: TGTGCCAGCAGCTTAGGAGTTAGTCAAGAGACCCAGTACTTC. It yields the protein CASSLGVSQETQYF.

The rearrangement links TRBV6-6 to TRBJ2-2; 12 positions match TRBD2. V shed 11 bases and J 4 bases; nucleotides not matched to a gene: 2. The CDR3 length is 13 residues. The germline V gene encodes CDR1 MNHNY and CDR2 SVGAGI (reference sequence). CDR3 sequence reads: CAETSGSTGELFF. In DNA form, the CDR3 reads TGTGCCGAGACTAGCGGGAGCACCGGGGAGCTGTTTTTT.

This sequence joins TRBV6-4 and TRBJ2-5; 9 bases line up with TRBD2. Germline CDR1 reads MRHNA; CDR2 reads SNTAGT. V gave up 8 bases and J gave up 6 bases; unmatched junction bases: 13. The CDR3 extends over 15 amino acids. The CDR3 coding sequence is TGTGCCAGCCCTCGGGGGCGGGAGGGCGTGAAGACCCAGTACTTC. Its translation: CASPRGREGVKTQYF.

This chain connects TRBV29-1 to TRBJ2-5, with 9 nucleotides matching TRBD2. Germline-derived CDR1 and CDR2 are SQVTM and ANQGSEA. J was trimmed by 7 bases and V by 4 bases; bases with no gene match: 4. The CDR3 is made up of 12 amino acids. The CDR3 loop reads CSVAEAGGTQYF. CDR3 coding DNA: TGCAGCGTTGCGGAAGCGGGGGGGACCCAGTACTTC.

The V call is TRBV7-2, the J call TRBJ1-2; 10 bases are shared with TRBD1. The CDR3 has 14 residues. Germline V gives CDR1 SGHTA, CDR2 FQGNSA. V shed 5 bases and J 6 bases; nucleotides not matched to a gene: 6. The CDR3 sequence is CASSNGQGVNGYTF. CDR3 nucleotides: TGTGCCAGCAGCAATGGACAGGGGGTGAATGGCTACACCTTC.

This clone was observed a single time. This rearrangement joins TRBV5-6 to TRBJ2-7; D gene uncertain. Germline V gives CDR1 SGHDT, CDR2 YYEEEE. V was pared by 4 bases and J by 2 bases, with 13 bases between. CDR3 length: 14 amino acids. The CDR3 region has the DNA TGTGCCAGCAGCCCTCCCTTGTCGGCCTACGAGCAGTACTTC. Protein: CASSPPLSAYEQYF.

This chain's CDR3 is CASSLMTGVYGYTF. For the CDR3, the DNA is TGTGCCAGCTCTCTCATGACAGGAGTCTATGGCTACACCTTC. J is TRBJ1-2 and V is TRBV18, with D perhaps TRBD1 (6 bases). Trimming took off 6 bases at V and 4 bases at J, with 15 bases between the two ends. The CDR3 loop spans 14 amino acids. Per germline, CDR1 KGHSH and CDR2 LQKENI.

The chain couples TRBV6-5 to TRBJ2-2; D gene uncertain. V lost 5 bases and J 5 bases, leaving 12 bases between the germline ends. The CDR3 length is 14 residues. Germline V CDR1 and CDR2: MNHEY, SVGAGI. CDR3 loop: CASSASGLTGELFF. DNA for the CDR3: TGTGCCAGCAGTGCATCCGGTTTAACCGGGGAGCTGTTTTTT.

The rearrangement links TRBV28 to TRBJ2-7, with a tentative D call TRBD1 (6 bases). Between the trimmed V and J ends, which lost 3 bases and 5 bases, there was a span of 11 bases. CDR1 and CDR2 from the germline V gene are MDHEN and SYDVKM. The CDR3 runs to 13 residues. The CDR3 region is CASSLTGFNEQYF. Written as DNA, the CDR3 is TGTGCCAGCAGTTTGACAGGTTTTAACGAGCAGTACTTC. Drawing the rest from reference TRBV28 and TRBJ2-7, the complete variable domain is DVKVTQSSRYLVKRTGEKVFLECVQDMDHENMFWYRQDPGLGLRLIYFSYDVKMKEKGDIPEGYSVSREKKERFSLILESASTNQTSMYLCASSLTGFNEQYFGPGTRLTVT.

This chain connects TRBV9 to TRBJ2-7; 7 positions match TRBD1. V was clipped by 1 base and J by 3 bases; unmatched bases: 1. Germline V gene data show CDR1 as SGDLS and CDR2 as YYNGEE. The CDR3 has 13 residues. For the CDR3, the DNA is TGTGCCAGCAGCGTATCAGGGGGCTACGAGCAGTACTTC. This encodes CASSVSGGYEQYF.

The chain joins TRBV28 to TRBJ2-1; 7 positions agree with TRBD2. The CDR3 runs to 15 residues. The germline V gene has CDR1 MDHEN and CDR2 SYDVKM. V was clipped by 2 bases and J by 4 bases; unmatched bases: 5. The CDR3 region is CASSLLGRSYNEQFF. CDR3 nucleotide sequence: TGTGCCAGCAGTTTACTCGGGAGGTCTTACAATGAGCAGTTCTTC.

In its sample, this clone was seen once. The chain recombines TRBV2 with TRBJ2-7, with TRBD1 matching 7 bases. J gave up 6 bases and V 3 bases, and 5 bases lay outside the gene matches. The CDR3 is 13 residues long. The germline CDR1 and CDR2 sequences are SNHLY and FYNNEI. Here the CDR3 reads CASSDDRAGEQYF. The CDR3 DNA reads as TGTGCCAGCAGTGATGACAGGGCGGGCGAGCAGTACTTC.

The J gene is TRBJ1-3, the V gene TRBV5-1; D is undetermined. Germline V gives CDR1 SGHRS, CDR2 YFSETQ. The V and J ends lost 0 bases and 1 base respectively, with 14 bases between them. CDR3 length: 17 residues. CDR3 coding DNA: TGCGCCAGCAGCTTGGGGGCTGGTCTTACTTCTGGAAACACCATATATTTT. As protein: CASSLGAGLTSGNTIYF. Variable domain in full (rest from reference TRBV5-1 and TRBJ1-3): KAGVTQTPRYLIKTRGQQVTLSCSPISGHRSVSWYQQTPGQGLQFLFEYFSETQRNKGNFPGRFSGRQFSNSRSEMNVSTLELGDSALYLCASSLGAGLTSGNTIYFGEGSWLTVV.

This clone was detected once. The chain links TRBV27 to TRBJ1-1, with 9 bases aligning to TRBD1. The junction had 5 bases not matched to a gene; V was cut back by 4 bases and J by 5 bases. CDR1 MNHEY and CDR2 SMNVEV come from the germline V gene (reference sequence). The CDR3 covers 14 residues. This CDR3 reads CASSSTGGWTEAFF. The CDR3 DNA follows: TGTGCCAGCAGTTCTACAGGGGGCTGGACTGAAGCTTTCTTT.

The table lists this clone with a count of one. The J gene is TRBJ1-2, the V gene TRBV19; 7 bases are shared with TRBD1. Germline loops: CDR1 LNHDA, CDR2 SQIVND (reference sequence). The CDR3 contains 17 residues. The junction had 16 bases not matched to a gene; V was cut back by 5 bases and J by 4 bases. CDR3 in amino acids: CASSPYRGTATSYGYTF. The CDR3 DNA reads TGTGCCAGTAGTCCGTACAGGGGCACAGCTACGAGCTATGGCTACACCTTC.

V gene TRBV5-1 combines with J gene TRBJ2-1; no definite D call. The CDR3 runs to 14 residues. In germline, CDR1 is SGHRS, CDR2 YFSETQ. Trimming took 1 base from V and 9 from J, leaving 14 bases between them. The DNA of the CDR3 is TGCGCCAGCAGCTTGAGGCCAGGTGAAGGTGAGCAGTTCTTC. It is translated as CASSLRPGEGEQFF.

The rearrangement uses TRBV28 and TRBJ2-5; 11 bases line up with TRBD1. CDR1 and CDR2 (germline): MDHEN, SYDVKM. The CDR3 runs 15 residues. Losses at the gene ends were 0 bases for V and 4 bases for J; bases not matched to a gene: 1. The CDR3 DNA follows: TGTGCCAGCAGTTTATGGGGACAGGGGGGAGAGACCCAGTACTTC. It specifies CASSLWGQGGETQYF.

The chain combines TRBV2 with TRBJ2-5, with 9 bases matching TRBD1. The length of the CDR3 is 14 residues. The junction had 7 bases not matched to a gene; V was cut back by 6 bases and J by 5 bases. Germline V CDR1 and CDR2: SNHLY, FYNNEI. CDR3 loop: CASRIRTGDETQYF. CDR3 coding DNA: TGTGCCAGCAGGATACGGACAGGGGACGAGACCCAGTACTTC.

The V call is TRBV7-2, the J call TRBJ2-3; D gene ambiguous. This CDR3 is 13 amino acids long. Germline loops: CDR1 SGHTA, CDR2 FQGNSA. The V end lost 3 bases, the J end lost 2 bases, and 6 bases lay between the germline ends. CDR3 sequence (DNA): TGTGCCAGCAGCTTGTCGTTCACAGATACGCAGTATTTT. It encodes CASSLSFTDTQYF.

The chain is built from TRBV11-2 and TRBJ1-5; TRBD1 agrees at 8 bases. There are 14 residues in the CDR3. The V gene's germline CDR1 is SGHAT and CDR2 FQNNGV. J was trimmed by 4 bases and V by 5 bases; bases with no gene match: 4. CDR3 in amino acids: CASSPRTGNQPQHF. In DNA form, the CDR3 reads TGTGCCAGCAGCCCTCGGACAGGGAATCAGCCCCAGCATTTT.

The V call is TRBV19, the J call TRBJ1-2; perhaps TRBD1 as D (5 bases). CDR1 LNHDA and CDR2 SQIVND come from the germline V gene (reference sequence). The V end was cut by 0 bases, the J end by 4 bases, with 12 bases between. The CDR3 sequence is 15 residues long. The CDR3 bases are TGTGCCAGTAGTATAGATTCGGACACCTTCTATGGCTACACCTTC. Encoded protein: CASSIDSDTFYGYTF.

V is TRBV7-9 and J is TRBJ2-5; maybe TRBD2 (5 bases). The CDR3 runs to 17 residues. The germline CDR1 and CDR2 sequences are SEHNR and FQNEAQ (reference sequence). The ends were cut back, 5 bases at V and 2 bases at J, with 21 bases in the middle. As DNA, the CDR3 is TGTGCCAGCAGCCGAATTCGAAGGTTCGGGGATCAAGAGACCCAGTACTTC. Amino acids: CASSRIRRFGDQETQYF.

The V and J genes are TRBV7-2 and TRBJ1-5; 9 nucleotides agree with TRBD1. Germline V gene lookup returns CDR1 SGHTA and CDR2 FQGNSA. This CDR3 region has 14 residues. V shed 2 bases and J 6 bases; nucleotides not matched to a gene: 2. The CDR3 loop is CASSLRQGGQPQHF. The CDR3 nucleotides read TGTGCCAGCAGCTTACGACAGGGGGGTCAGCCCCAGCATTTT.

This chain joins TRBV7-8 and TRBJ1-2; D gene unclear. V lost 4 bases and J lost 2, with 11 bases in between. The germline V gene encodes CDR1 SGHVS and CDR2 FQNEAQ. CDR3 length equals 14 residues. The DNA for the CDR3 is TGTGCCAGCAGCTCTTTAGGACTAAACTATGGCTACACCTTC. This sequence encodes CASSSLGLNYGYTF.

This sequence joins TRBV7-8 and TRBJ2-1, with 12 bases lining up with TRBD2. CDR1 SGHVS and CDR2 FQNEAQ come from the germline V gene. The CDR3 has 17 residues. The V and J ends lost 5 bases and 5 bases, in that order; junction bases with no gene match: 10. CDR3 DNA: TGTGCCAGCAGCAACAGGCGGCTAGCGGGGGGGAACAATGAGCAGTTCTTC. Protein: CASSNRRLAGGNNEQFF.

The chain couples TRBV28 to TRBJ1-3, with 7 bases matching TRBD1. Germline V gives CDR1 MDHEN, CDR2 SYDVKM. Germline trimming cut 5 bases from V and 4 bases from J; bases unmatched to any gene: 11. CDR3 length equals 16 residues. In DNA form, the CDR3 reads TGTGCCAGCAGTCCTCACGGCGACAGGGCGGGAAACACCATATATTTT. The encoded protein is CASSPHGDRAGNTIYF.

The chain employs TRBV4-1 and TRBJ1-3; no reliable D call. The CDR3 is 18 amino acids. Germline CDR1 is MGHRA and CDR2 is YSYEKL. The V gene lost 1 base and the J gene lost 1 base, with 17 bases spanning the gap. The CDR3 region has the DNA TGCGCCAGCAGCCAAGCCGGGCGCGGGGAACTATCTGGAAACACCATATATTTT. Amino acids: CASSQAGRGELSGNTIYF.

CDR3 sequence reads: CASSLVSGKDTQYF. CDR3 nucleotides: TGCGCCAGCAGCTTGGTTAGCGGGAAGGATACGCAGTATTTT. The gene calls are TRBV5-1 and TRBJ2-3, with TRBD2 identical over 8 bases. V was pared by 0 bases and J by 6 bases, with 3 bases of the junction left unmatched. The CDR3 contains 14 residues. CDR1 and CDR2 from the germline V gene are SGHRS and YFSETQ.

V is TRBV2 and J is TRBJ2-7, with TRBD1 as a possible D gene (5 bases). V was pared by 6 bases and J by 3 bases, with 18 bases between. Germline lookup yields CDR1 SNHLY and CDR2 FYNNEI. This CDR3 region has 15 residues. The CDR3 loop reads CASSPDSFSFYEQYF. The CDR3 DNA reads as TGTGCCAGCAGCCCCGACAGCTTTTCCTTCTACGAGCAGTACTTC.